This TCR beta chain was observed in a study of T cells in Graves' hyperthyroidism and ophthalmopathy (dated by TCRdb to between 2018 and 2021). Background for the entire study: To identify distinguishing TCR V-J signatures, a discovery cohort of some 100 patients was used, comprising fewer than 45 with Graves' ophthalmopathy and 57 with stable Graves' hyperthyroidism. An independent validation cohort of 18 to 20 hyperthyroidism patients and approximately 15 patients who later progressed to ophthalmopathy tested prospective prediction of ophthalmopathy. The 85 to 100 discovery patients were divided at random into training and test sets in a 7:3 ratio. The study also compared thyroid tissue and blood T-cell repertoires from a handful of Graves' hyperthyroidism patients. After sampling, hyperthyroidism patients received methimazole starting at 30 mg daily, and ophthalmopathy patients received high-dose intravenous methylprednisolone. TCR Vbeta CDR3 sequencing of fewer than 150 peripheral blood samples (fewer than 45 ophthalmopathy, about 75 hyperthyroidism and some 17 progressor patients) is reported in the paper.

In the case of this clonotype: There is no known antigen for this receptor. No qualities accompany the bases; no much larger clone lies one base away.

The TCR beta CDR3 regions were amplified from RNA transcripts. The first round of RT-PCR for the TCR CDR3 was performed with the HTBI primer set and the Qiagen OneStep RT-PCR kit. Libraries were constructed in a second round of multiplex PCR, after which size selection and purification were carried out. Libraries were sequenced paired-end with 100 bp reads on an Illumina HiSeq2000. In the source study's methods: Raw data were processed with SOAPnuke, discarding reads with adapters, uncalled bases, mean Phred below 15, or no exact constant-primer or identifier match. High-quality paired reads were merged with COPE v1.2.5, and unique nucleotide sequences were defined as clonotypes. MiTCR v1.1 was used to align clonotypes to the IMGT TRBV, TRBD and TRBJ reference segments. The analysis was restricted to V-J combinations with a frequency above 0.0001, which together covered just over 98% of the repertoires. The TCS score was defined as the ratio of F50 (clonal expansion) to E x V (chaos), calculated using BLOSUM62-based TCRdist between CDR3 peptides within each V-J. Welch's t-statistics and random forest reduced 514 V-J features to under 15, which were used in a naive Bayes classifier (R e1071). Thyroid-blood repertoire similarity was quantified with the Morisita-Horn index. TCRdb trimmed the raw reads at Q25, called clones with MiXCR and kept productive beta chains. Rows with one shared CDR3 protein collapse into an entry with the most common genes and DNA. The V and J calls here are based on TCRdb, not the publication. Across this sample there are around 660,000 distinct CDR3 sequences, with 45% seen only once. The ten largest clones capture 6.5% to 9% of the sample.

Patients with uncontrolled infections, other autoimmune diseases, pregnancy or lactation were excluded. Diagnoses relied on clinical symptoms, serum thyroxine and TRAb, thyroid ultrasound and orbital computed tomography. Total RNA was extracted using Trizol reagent, and RNA quality was assessed on an Agilent 2100 Bioanalyzer. Study-wide findings and limitations: Sample size was not statistically predetermined, and blinding of investigators to group allocation was not performed. In cross-validation, a model built on a 13 V-J signature told ophthalmopathy apart from stable hyperthyroidism with just under 90% sensitivity and around 81% specificity, and in testing the same model reached 80%/75%. Most expanded thyroid clonotypes (frequency above 0.001) were also detected in blood, suggesting blood repertoires may reflect thyroid immune responses. In validation, the model predicted progression to ophthalmopathy with 55% to 71% sensitivity and roughly 75% specificity, a median of about six months before onset.

The junction shows trimming of 0 bases on V and 5 bases on J, plus 12 bases between the germline ends. From a lookup of the germline V gene, CDR1 and CDR2 are SGHDT and YYEEEE. Counted from cysteine to phenylalanine, this CDR3 has 16 amino acids. The sequence is cut down to CDR3 DNA, 48 bases in frame from base 1. Sequencing was carried out using peripheral blood or thyroid tissue (not recorded which). The source is an adult man with Graves' disease, either hyperthyroidism or ophthalmopathy (not recorded which). The sequence links TRBV5-6 to TRBJ1-6, with TRBD1 as a weak D call on 6 bases. The CDR3 protein: CASSLVTGIDNSPLHF. The base sequence is TGTGCCAGCAGCTTGGTTACAGGGATAGATAATTCACCCCTCCACTTT.